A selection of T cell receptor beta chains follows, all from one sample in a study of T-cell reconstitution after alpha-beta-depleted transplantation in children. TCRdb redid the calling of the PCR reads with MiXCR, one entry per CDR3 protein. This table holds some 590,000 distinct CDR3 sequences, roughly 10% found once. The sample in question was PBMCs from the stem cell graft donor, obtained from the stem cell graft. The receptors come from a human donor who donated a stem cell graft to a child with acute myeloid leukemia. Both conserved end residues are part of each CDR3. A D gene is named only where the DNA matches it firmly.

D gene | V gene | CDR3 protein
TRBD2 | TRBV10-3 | CAIKREGSQETQYF
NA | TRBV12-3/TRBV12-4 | CASTPAPNYGYTF
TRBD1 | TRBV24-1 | CATSDSPGQGANNEQFF
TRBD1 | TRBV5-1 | CASSPTTGRETEAFF
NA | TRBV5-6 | CASSPLGGGSSNEQFF
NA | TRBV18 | CASSQKPTDTQYF
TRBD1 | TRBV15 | CATSRGGQEGDTQYF
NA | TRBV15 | CATRRGGLVGKDTEAFF
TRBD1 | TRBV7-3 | CASSTGGPNNEQFF
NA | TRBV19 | CASSIGAVDSLRHF
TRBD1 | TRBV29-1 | CSVETPQGSEQYF
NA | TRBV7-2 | CASSLIATGKYEQYF
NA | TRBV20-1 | CSARGGRGRDEQFF
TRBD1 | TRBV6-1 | CASSNRGAGNQPQHF
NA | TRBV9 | CASEDTRLMEQFF
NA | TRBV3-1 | CASIEGRRQRDSPLHF
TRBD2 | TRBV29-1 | CSVRAGGPNEQFF
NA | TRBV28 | CASNPRRDSTEQYF
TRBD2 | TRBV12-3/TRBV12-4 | CGPWTSGRETQYF
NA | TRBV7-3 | CASSLNREATEAFF
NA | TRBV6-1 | CASSEGQDYYEQYF
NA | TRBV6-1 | CASSRDLQGSYNEQFF
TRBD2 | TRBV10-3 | CAINSRSGTRDTQYF
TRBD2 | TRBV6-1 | CASSATSGSSTDTQYF
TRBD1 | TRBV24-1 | CATSDSDRGRRFF
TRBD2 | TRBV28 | CASSGTSGRFTKNIQYF
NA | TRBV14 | CASSQRLIQADTQYF
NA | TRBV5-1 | CASSLAYRDTQYF
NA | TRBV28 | CASSLPLRSSYNEQFF
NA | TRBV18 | CASSFEGRTHTGELFF
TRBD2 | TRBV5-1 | CASSSFGGRSYEQYF
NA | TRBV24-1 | CATSFGGQPQHF
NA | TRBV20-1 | CSARGPGQGSRGYGYTF